Listed below are T cell receptor beta chains from one sample, sequenced in a study of blood T cell repertoires in COVID-19. Some clones are missing from TCRdb's copy, which holds only in-frame ones; the method was immunoSEQ multiplex PCR. The sample records approximately 300,000 clones, around 85% being singletons. Sequencing was carried out using PBMCs or T cells enriched from blood (not recorded which). All receptors derive from a woman between 25 and 40 years old who had been exposed to COVID-19. CDR3s include the opening cysteine and the closing phenylalanine or tryptophan. The D gene is left open where the match is weak. Some rows have no size entry. The others give once, few or many, or a class for an expanded clone.

j_call	v_call	clone_size	d_call	cdr3_nt	cdr3_aa
TRBJ1-5	TRBV28	once	TRBD1	TGTGCCAGCAGCAGCCCGGGACAGGGTTTTAATCAGCCCCAGCATTTT	CASSSPGQGFNQPQHF
TRBJ2-1	TRBV7-9	.	TRBD2	TGTGCCAGCAGCTTTATGGCTAGCGGGGTGAATGAGCAGTTCTTC	CASSFMASGVNEQFF
TRBJ1-5	TRBV28	.	.	TGTGCCAGCAGTCCAGGGCAGGGTTCTCAGCCCCAGCATTTT	CASSPGQGSQPQHF
TRBJ1-3	TRBV7-9	.	.	TGTGCCAGCTTCAACCCAGGGATCGGAAACACCATATATTTT	CASFNPGIGNTIYF
TRBJ2-5	TRBV19	once	TRBD2	TGTGCCAGTAGCTTAGTAGGACTAGCGGGGGCCCATCGACAGTACTTC	CASSLVGLAGAHRQYF
TRBJ2-2	TRBV19	few	TRBD2	TGTGCCAGTAGTACGGGACTAGCGGGGGGGCGAGGCGGGGAGCTGTTTTTT	CASSTGLAGGRGGELFF
TRBJ1-4	TRBV27	.	TRBD1	TGTGCCAGCAGTTTGGGTTACGGACAGGGAGGATCCAATGAAAAACTGTTTTTT	CASSLGYGQGGSNEKLFF
TRBJ1-3	TRBV25-1	once	TRBD1	TGTGCCAGCAGCGGGACAGGGGTTGGAAACACCATATATTTT	CASSGTGVGNTIYF
TRBJ2-1	TRBV23-1	.	TRBD2	TGCGCCAGCAGATCAAGGACTAGCTACTCTGAGTTCTTC	CASRSRTSYSEFF
TRBJ1-2	TRBV28	.	TRBD1	TGTGCCAGCAGTTTCAACAGGGGCCATGGCTACACCTTC	CASSFNRGHGYTF
TRBJ1-1	TRBV7-9	once	TRBD1	TGTGCCAGCAGCTCAGCAGGGGGACACATGAACACTGAAGCTTTCTTT	CASSSAGGHMNTEAFF